The T cell receptor beta chain under discussion was sequenced for a study of T cells in women clearing cervical HPV infection. About the study: With HLA typing for only a few women, HLA confounding remains possible. Study results and caveats: Effector/memory and HPV-specific T cells were not isolated, and association timing is unknown.

The CDR3 loop spans 16 amino acids. Germline V gives CDR1 MNHEY, CDR2 SVGEGT. Worth noting for this clone: Its specificity is unknown. The read halts 3 residues ahead of the CDR3 end, with the missing end drawn from the germline J gene.

Prevalent HPV16 infections were excluded; only incident single HPV16 infections included. The data were produced by immunoSEQ multiplex PCR, yet TCRdb's version contains in-frame clones alone and is incomplete. The sample totals some 30,000 clones. The source material was blood buffy coat. The receptor comes from a woman aged 18 to 75 with a cervical HPV16 infection that either progressed to CIN3+ or cleared (not recorded which). The chain links TRBV6-2 or TRBV6-3 to TRBJ2-3; TRBD2 aligns across 12 bases. This chain's CDR3 is CASSDLAGGPGETQYF. The CDR3 DNA, read in part, is TGTGCCAGCAGTGACCTAGCGGGGGGGCCAGGAGAGACG.